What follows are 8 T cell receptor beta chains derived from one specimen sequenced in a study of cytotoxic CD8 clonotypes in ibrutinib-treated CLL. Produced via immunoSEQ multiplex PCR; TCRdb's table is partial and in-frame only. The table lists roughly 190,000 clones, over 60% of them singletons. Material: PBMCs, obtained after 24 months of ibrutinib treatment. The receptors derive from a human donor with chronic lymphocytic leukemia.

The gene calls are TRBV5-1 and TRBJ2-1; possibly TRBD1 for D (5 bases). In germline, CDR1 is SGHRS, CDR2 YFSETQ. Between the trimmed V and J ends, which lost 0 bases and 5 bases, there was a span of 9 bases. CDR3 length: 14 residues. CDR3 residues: CASSLVAGNNEQFF. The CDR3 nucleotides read TGCGCCAGCAGCTTGGTCGCAGGGAACAATGAGCAGTTCTTC.

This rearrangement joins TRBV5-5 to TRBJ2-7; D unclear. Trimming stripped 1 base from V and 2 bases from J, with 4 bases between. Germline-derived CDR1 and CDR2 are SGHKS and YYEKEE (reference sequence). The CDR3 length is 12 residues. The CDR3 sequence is CASSLPTYEQYF. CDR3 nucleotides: TGTGCCAGCAGCTTGCCAACCTACGAGCAGTACTTC.

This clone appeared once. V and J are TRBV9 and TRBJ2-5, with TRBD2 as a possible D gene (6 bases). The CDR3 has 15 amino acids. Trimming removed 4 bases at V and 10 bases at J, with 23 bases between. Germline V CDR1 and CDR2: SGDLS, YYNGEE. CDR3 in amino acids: CASSPSRGWRGGQYF. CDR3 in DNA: TGTGCCAGCAGCCCATCGAGGGGCTGGCGGGGCGGCCAGTACTTC.

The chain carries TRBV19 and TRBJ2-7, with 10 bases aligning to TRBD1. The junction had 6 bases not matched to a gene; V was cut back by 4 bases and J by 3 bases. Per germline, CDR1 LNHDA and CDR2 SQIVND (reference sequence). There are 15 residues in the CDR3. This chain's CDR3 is CASSTGQGIDYEQYF. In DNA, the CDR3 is TGTGCCAGTAGTACGGGACAGGGGATAGACTACGAGCAGTACTTC.

CDR3 amino acids: CASSPTGGTNEKLFF. Here the CDR3 DNA reads TGTGCCAGCAGCCCGACAGGGGGCACTAATGAAAAACTGTTTTTT. The chain joins TRBV5-4 to TRBJ1-4, with 10 nucleotides matching TRBD1. CDR3 length: 15 amino acids. Trimming took 4 bases from V and 2 from J; bases not matched to a gene: 2. Germline CDR1 is SGHNT and CDR2 is YYREEE (reference sequence).

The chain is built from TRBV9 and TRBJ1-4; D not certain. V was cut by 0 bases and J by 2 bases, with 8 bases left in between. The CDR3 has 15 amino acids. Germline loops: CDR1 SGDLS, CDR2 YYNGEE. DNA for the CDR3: TGTGCCAGCAGCGTAGCCGGATCTACTAATGAAAAACTGTTTTTT. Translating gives CASSVAGSTNEKLFF.

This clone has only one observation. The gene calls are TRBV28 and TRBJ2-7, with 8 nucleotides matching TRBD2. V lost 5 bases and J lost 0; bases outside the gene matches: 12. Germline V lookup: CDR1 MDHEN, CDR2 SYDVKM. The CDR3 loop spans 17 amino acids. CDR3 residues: CASSTPAGGPSSYEQYF. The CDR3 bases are TGTGCCAGCAGTACCCCCGCGGGAGGTCCTAGCTCCTACGAGCAGTACTTC.

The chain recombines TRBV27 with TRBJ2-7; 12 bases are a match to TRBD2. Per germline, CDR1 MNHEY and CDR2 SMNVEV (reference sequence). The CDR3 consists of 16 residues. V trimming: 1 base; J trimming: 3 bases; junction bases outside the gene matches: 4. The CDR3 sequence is CASSLWTSGMFYEQYF. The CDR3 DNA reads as TGTGCCAGCAGTTTATGGACTAGCGGGATGTTCTACGAGCAGTACTTC.